The TCR beta chain described here comes from a study of cytomegalovirus exposure and HLA in healthy donors. CDR1 is SGHTA and CDR2 is FQGNSA in the germline V gene. This CDR3 has 15 residues. Trimming removed 1 base from V and 1 base from J, with 10 bases in between. Primers included in the PCR were 60 Vbeta and 13 Jbeta primers. Profiled with immunoSEQ multiplex PCR; TCRdb holds only in-frame clones, not every one. The data contain about 160,000 clones, around three quarters of them seen just once; the ten biggest clones take up about 7%. Remarks on this clone: Its cognate antigen is unknown.

Study-level points and caveats: Confirmation was obtained in vitro that three CMV-associated chains are specific for CMV antigens.

This chain links TRBV7-2 with TRBJ2-5, with D possibly being TRBD2 (6 bases). The sample comprised PBMCs. The origin of this receptor is a man between 40 and 49 years old in good health and CMV-seropositive. CDR3 amino acids: CASSLVGGAQETQYF. The CDR3 DNA follows: TGTGCCAGCAGCTTAGTCGGCGGGGCCCAAGAGACCCAGTACTTC. Together with reference TRBV7-2 and TRBJ2-5, the CDR3 gives the full variable domain: GAGVSQSPSNKVTEKGKDVELRCDPISGHTALYWYRQSLGQGLEFLIYFQGNSAPDKSGLPSDRFSAERTGGSVSTLTIQRTQQEDSAVYLCASSLVGGAQETQYFGPGTRLLVL.